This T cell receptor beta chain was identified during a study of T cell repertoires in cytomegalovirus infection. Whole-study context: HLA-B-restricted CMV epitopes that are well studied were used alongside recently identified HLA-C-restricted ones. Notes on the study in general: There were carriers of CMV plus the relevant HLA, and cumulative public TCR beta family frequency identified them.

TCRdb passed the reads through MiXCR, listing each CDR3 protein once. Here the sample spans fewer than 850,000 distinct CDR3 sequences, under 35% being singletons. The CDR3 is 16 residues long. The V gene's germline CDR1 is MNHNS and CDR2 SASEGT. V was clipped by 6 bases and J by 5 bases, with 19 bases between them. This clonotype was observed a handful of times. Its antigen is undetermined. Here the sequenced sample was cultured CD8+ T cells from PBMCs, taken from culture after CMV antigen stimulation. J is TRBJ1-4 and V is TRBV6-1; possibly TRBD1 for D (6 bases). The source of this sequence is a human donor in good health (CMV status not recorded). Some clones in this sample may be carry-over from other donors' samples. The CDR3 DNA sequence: TGTGCCAGCAGCCACTTTAAAGGACAGTTCAATGAAAAACTGTTTTTT. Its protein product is CASSHFKGQFNEKLFF.